The sample holds many counts of the clone carrying this T cell receptor (beta chain). Trimming took off 6 bases at V and 11 bases at J, with 20 bases between the two ends. CDR3 length: 15 residues. RNA transcripts yielded amplified TCR beta CDR3 regions. When the TCR CDR3 underwent first-round RT-PCR, the HTBI primer set was used. TCRdb processed the multiplex PCR reads anew with MiXCR; each CDR3 protein has one entry. The data show fewer than 400,000 distinct CDR3 sequences, roughly 15% seen once. This sample stems from a study of T cells in Graves' hyperthyroidism and ophthalmopathy. Researchers defined stable Graves' hyperthyroidism as no ophthalmopathy progression within 18 months. Lactation, pregnancy, other autoimmune disease or uncontrolled infection led to exclusion of patients. The diagnostic basis comprised clinical symptoms, serum thyroxine and TRAb, thyroid ultrasound and orbital computed tomography.

The rearrangement joins TRBV12-3 or TRBV12-4 to TRBJ1-6, with D tentatively TRBD1 (6 bases). This receptor was obtained from a man aged 25-40 years with Graves' hyperthyroidism. Sequences were obtained from blood. The chain's CDR3 is CASSSTPGTTAPLHF. CDR3 nucleotides: TGTGCCAGCAGCTCGACTCCCGGGACAACCGCACCCCTCCACTTT.